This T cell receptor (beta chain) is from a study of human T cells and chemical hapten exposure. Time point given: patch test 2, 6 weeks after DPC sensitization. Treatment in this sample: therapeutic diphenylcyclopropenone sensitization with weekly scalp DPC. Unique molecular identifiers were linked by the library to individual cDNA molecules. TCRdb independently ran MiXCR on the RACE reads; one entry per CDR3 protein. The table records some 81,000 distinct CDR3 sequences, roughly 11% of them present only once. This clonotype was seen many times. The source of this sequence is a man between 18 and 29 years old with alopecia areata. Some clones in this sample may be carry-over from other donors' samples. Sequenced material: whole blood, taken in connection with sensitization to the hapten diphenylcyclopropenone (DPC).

As DNA, the CDR3 is TGTGCCAGCAGCTTAAGCTTCAACTCTGGAAACACCATATATTTT. This encodes CASSLSFNSGNTIYF. The rearrangement links TRBV7-8 to TRBJ1-3; D gene uncertain. V was clipped by 2 bases and J by 0 bases, with 8 bases between them. Germline CDR1 SGHVS, CDR2 FQNEAQ. CDR3 length: 15 residues.